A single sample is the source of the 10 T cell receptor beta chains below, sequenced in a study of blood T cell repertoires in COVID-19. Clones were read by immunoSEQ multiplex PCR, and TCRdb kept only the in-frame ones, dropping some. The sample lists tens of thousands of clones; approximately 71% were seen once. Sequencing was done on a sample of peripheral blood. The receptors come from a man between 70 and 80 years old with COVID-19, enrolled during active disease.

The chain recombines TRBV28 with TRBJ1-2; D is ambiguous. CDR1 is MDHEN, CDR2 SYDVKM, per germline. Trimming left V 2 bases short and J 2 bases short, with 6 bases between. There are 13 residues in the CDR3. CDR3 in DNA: TGTGCCAGCAGTTTAGACGGGAACTATGGCTACACCTTC. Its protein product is CASSLDGNYGYTF.

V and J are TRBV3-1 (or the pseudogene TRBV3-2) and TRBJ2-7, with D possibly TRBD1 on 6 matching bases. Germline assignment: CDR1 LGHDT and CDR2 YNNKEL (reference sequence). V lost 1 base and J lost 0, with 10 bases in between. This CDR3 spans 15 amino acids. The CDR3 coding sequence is TGTGCCAGCAGCCAAGCGCAGGGGAGCTCCTACGAGCAGTACTTC. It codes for CASSQAQGSSYEQYF.

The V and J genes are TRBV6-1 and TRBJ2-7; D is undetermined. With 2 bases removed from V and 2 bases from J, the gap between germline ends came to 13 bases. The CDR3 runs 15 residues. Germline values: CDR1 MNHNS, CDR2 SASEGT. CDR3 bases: TGTGCCAGCAGTGAAAGGAGCGTCCTACCCTACGAGCAGTACTTC. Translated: CASSERSVLPYEQYF.

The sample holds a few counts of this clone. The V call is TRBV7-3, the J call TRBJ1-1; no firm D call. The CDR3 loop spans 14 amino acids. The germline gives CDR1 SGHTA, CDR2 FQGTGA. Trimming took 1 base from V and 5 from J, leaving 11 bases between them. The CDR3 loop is CASSLNSGITEAFF. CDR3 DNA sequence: TGTGCCAGCAGCTTAAACTCGGGGATTACTGAAGCTTTCTTT.

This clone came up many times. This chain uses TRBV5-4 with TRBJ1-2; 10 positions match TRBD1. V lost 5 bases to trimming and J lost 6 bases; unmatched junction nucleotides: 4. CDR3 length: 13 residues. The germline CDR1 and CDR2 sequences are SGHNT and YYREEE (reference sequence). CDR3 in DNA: TGTGCCAGCAGTAACGGACAGGGGGATGGCTACACCTTC. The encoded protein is CASSNGQGDGYTF.

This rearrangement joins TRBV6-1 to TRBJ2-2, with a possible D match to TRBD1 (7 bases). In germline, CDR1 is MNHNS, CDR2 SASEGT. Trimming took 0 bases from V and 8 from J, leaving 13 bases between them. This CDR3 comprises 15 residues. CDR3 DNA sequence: TGTGCCAGCAGTGAAGCTGCAGGGGGGTGGGGGGAGCTGTTTTTT. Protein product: CASSEAAGGWGELFF.

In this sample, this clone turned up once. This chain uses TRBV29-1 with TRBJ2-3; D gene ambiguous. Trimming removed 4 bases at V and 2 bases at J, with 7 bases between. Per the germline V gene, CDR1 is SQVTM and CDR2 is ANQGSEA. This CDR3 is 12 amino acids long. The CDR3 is CSVVVYTDTQYF. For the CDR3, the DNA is TGCAGCGTTGTGGTCTACACAGATACGCAGTATTTT.

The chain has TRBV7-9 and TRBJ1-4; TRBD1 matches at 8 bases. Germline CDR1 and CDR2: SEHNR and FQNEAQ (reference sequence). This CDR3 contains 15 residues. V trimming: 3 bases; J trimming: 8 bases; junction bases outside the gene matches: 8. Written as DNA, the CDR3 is TGTGCCAGCAGCTTCTGGACAGGGAATGTGGAAAAACTGTTTTTT. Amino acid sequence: CASSFWTGNVEKLFF.

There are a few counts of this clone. Written as DNA, the CDR3 is TGTGCCAGCCTCCTAGCGGGAGAGGGCGAGCAGTACTTC. The encoded protein is CASLLAGEGEQYF. The rearrangement links TRBV5-5 to TRBJ2-7, with TRBD2 matching over 10 bases. V gave up 7 bases and J gave up 6 bases; unmatched junction bases: 7. CDR1 is SGHKS, CDR2 YYEKEE, per germline (reference sequence). The CDR3 runs 13 residues.

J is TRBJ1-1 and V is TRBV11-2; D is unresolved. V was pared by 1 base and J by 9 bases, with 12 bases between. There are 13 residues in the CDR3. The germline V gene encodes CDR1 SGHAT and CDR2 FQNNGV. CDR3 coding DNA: TGTGCCAGCAGCTTAGTGACATCGCCGAAAGCTTTCTTT. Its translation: CASSLVTSPKAFF.